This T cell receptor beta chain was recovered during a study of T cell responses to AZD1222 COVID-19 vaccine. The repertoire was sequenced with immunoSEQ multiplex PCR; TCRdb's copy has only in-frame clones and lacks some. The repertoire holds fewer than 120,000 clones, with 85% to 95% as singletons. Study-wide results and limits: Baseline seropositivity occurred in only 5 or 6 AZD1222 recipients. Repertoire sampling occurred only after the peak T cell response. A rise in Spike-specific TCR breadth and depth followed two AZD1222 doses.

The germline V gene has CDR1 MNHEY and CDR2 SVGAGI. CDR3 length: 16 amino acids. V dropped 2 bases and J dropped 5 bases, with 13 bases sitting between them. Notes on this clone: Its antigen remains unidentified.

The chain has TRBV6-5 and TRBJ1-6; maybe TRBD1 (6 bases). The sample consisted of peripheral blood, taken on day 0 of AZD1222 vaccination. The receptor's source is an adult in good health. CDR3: CASSYVGGPDNSPLHF. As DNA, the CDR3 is TGTGCCAGCAGTTACGTGGGGGGGCCGGATAATTCACCCCTCCACTTT.